Listed below are T cell receptor beta chains from one sample, sequenced in a study of cytomegalovirus exposure and HLA in healthy donors. Sequencing was performed with immunoSEQ multiplex PCR; in TCRdb, only in-frame clones are kept and a portion is missing. The table lists approximately 280,000 clones, approximately 90% of them singletons. The specimen was PBMCs. The receptors shown here come from a woman between 18 and 29 years old in good health and CMV-seronegative. Each CDR3 is given with its conserved first and last residue. A D gene is named only where the DNA matches it firmly. Not all rows give a size; the values are once, few, many and, for expanded clones, a class.

>-|-|TRBV5-1|TRBJ2-2
TGCGCCAGCAGAATGGCGGGAAGCGCGAACACCGGGGAGCTGTTTTTT
CASRMAGSANTGELFF
>-|few|TRBV6-5|TRBJ1-2
TGTGCCAGCAGTTACTCGAAGAGGAGTGGCTACACCTTC
CASSYSKRSGYTF
>TRBD2|-|TRBV27|TRBJ2-7
TGTGCCAGCAGTTTTTCCCACGGGACTACCACGTACGAGCAGTACTTC
CASSFSHGTTTYEQYF
>-|-|TRBV28|TRBJ2-1
TGTGCCAGCAGTCCCCCCTCGGATGAGCAGTTCTTC
CASSPPSDEQFF
>-|-|TRBV6-5|TRBJ2-1
TGTGCCAGCAGTTACTCTTTTTCCGTAGATGAGCAGTTCTTC
CASSYSFSVDEQFF
>TRBD2|-|TRBV15|TRBJ2-7
TGTGCCACCAGCAGAGATCGGGGGGGGCCCTACGAGCAGTACTTC
CATSRDRGGPYEQYF
>-|-|TRBV11-3|TRBJ2-5
TGTGCCAGCAGCTCGTCAGGGGATAGAGAGACCCAGTACTTC
CASSSSGDRETQYF
>-|-|TRBV28|TRBJ2-1
TGTGCCAGCAGTCTCTCCACTTACGAGCAGTTCTTC
CASSLSTYEQFF
>-|-|TRBV18|TRBJ2-3
TGTGCCAGCTCTGTGGGAGCTGTCTCGGATACGCAGTATTTT
CASSVGAVSDTQYF
>-|few|TRBV6-5|TRBJ1-5
TGTGCCAGCAGTTACTCCGCCGGCGGAGGGGATCAGCCCCAGCATTTT
CASSYSAGGGDQPQHF
>-|-|TRBV28|TRBJ2-1
TGTGCCAGCAGTTTATTGAGACAGGTGCCCAATGAGCAGTTCTTC
CASSLLRQVPNEQFF
>-|-|TRBV13|TRBJ2-7
TGTGCCAGCAGCGCCCGGGACAACTACGAGCAGTACTTC
CASSARDNYEQYF